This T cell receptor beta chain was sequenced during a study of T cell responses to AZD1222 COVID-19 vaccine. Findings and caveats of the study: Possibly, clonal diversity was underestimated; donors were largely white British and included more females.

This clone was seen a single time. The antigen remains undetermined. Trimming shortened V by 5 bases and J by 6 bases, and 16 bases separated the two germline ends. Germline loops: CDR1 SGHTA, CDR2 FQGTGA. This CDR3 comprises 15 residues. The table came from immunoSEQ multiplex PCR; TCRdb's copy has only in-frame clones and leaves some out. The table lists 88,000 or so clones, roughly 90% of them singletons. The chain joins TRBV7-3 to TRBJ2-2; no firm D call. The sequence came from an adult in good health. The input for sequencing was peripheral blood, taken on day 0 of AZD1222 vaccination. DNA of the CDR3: TGTGCCAGCAGCCACACCCTCCCCCCGTCCGGGGAGCTGTTTTTT. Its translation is CASSHTLPPSGELFF.